This TCR beta chain was captured in a study of metastatic and nonmetastatic thyroid tumors. The entire patient cohort was treatment-naive prior to thyroid surgery. TCRdb reanalyzed the PCR reads via MiXCR. There are roughly 50,000 clones in the sample; approximately 20% occur only once, and 3.5% to 4% lies in the top ten. This clone came up many times. Germline V gene data show CDR1 as LGHDT and CDR2 as YNNKEL (reference sequence). The CDR3 runs 15 residues. Between the trimmed V and J ends, which lost 1 base and 4 bases, there was a span of 13 bases. Material: blood. The chain uses TRBV3-1 and TRBJ2-5, with a weak D call TRBD2 (5 bases). This TCR derives from a male donor with papillary thyroid cancer or a benign thyroid nodule (not recorded which). Some clones in this sample may be carry-over from other donors' samples. CDR3 sequence: CASSQVPGSRETQYF. CDR3 bases: TGTGCCAGCAGCCAAGTTCCGGGATCGAGAGAGACCCAGTACTTC.